These 22 T cell receptor beta chains were sequenced from one sample in a study of shared clonotypes between healthy human individuals. TCRdb's copy holds only in-frame clones and misses some; the assay was immunoSEQ multiplex PCR. Of approximately 1.4 million clones in the sample, around 98% are singletons; the top ten hold about 0.45%. Sequenced: naive CD4+ T cells sorted from blood. Subset denoted: CD45RA+ positively selected. These receptors came from a young man in good health.

This chain links TRBV28 with TRBJ1-4; no reliable D call. Germline CDR1 is MDHEN and CDR2 is SYDVKM. Trimming stripped 8 bases from V and 7 bases from J, with 11 bases between. CDR3 length: 12 residues. As DNA, the CDR3 is TGTGCCAGCGGGCGTTTAGGTGAAAAACTGTTTTTT. Amino acid sequence: CASGRLGEKLFF.

The chain carries TRBV28 and TRBJ1-2; the D gene is possibly TRBD1 (6 bases). The CDR3 sequence is 16 residues long. The germline CDR1 and CDR2 sequences are MDHEN and SYDVKM. V was shortened by 2 bases and J by 0 bases, with 13 bases between the two germline ends. The CDR3 spells CASSLQGYPTNYGYTF. CDR3 nucleotide sequence: TGTGCCAGCAGTTTACAGGGGTATCCTACTAACTATGGCTACACCTTC.

The rearrangement uses TRBV5-1 and TRBJ2-1, with 12 nucleotides matching TRBD1. V was clipped by 4 bases and J by 9 bases; unmatched bases: 5. The germline V gene has CDR1 SGHRS and CDR2 YFSETQ. The CDR3 is 14 amino acids. The CDR3 sequence is CASSTGTGGSEQFF. The DNA for the CDR3 is TGCGCCAGCAGCACCGGGACAGGGGGCAGTGAGCAGTTCTTC.

This rearrangement joins TRBV10-2 to TRBJ1-1; no clear D. This CDR3 comprises 13 residues. Trimming shortened V by 6 bases and J by 1 base, and 9 bases separated the two germline ends. CDR1 and CDR2 from the germline V gene are WSHSY and SAAADI. CDR3 nucleotide sequence: TGCGCCAGCAGACGTGGCTCGAACACTGAAGCTTTCTTT. Translating it yields CASRRGSNTEAFF.

This clone was counted once. This chain uses TRBV5-6 with TRBJ2-7; D is unresolved. Per germline, CDR1 SGHDT and CDR2 YYEEEE. The CDR3 covers 11 residues. The germline V and J ends were trimmed by 4 bases and 3 bases, with 5 bases remaining between them. CDR3 sequence: CASSTYYEQYF. The CDR3 nucleotides read TGTGCCAGCAGCACTTACTACGAGCAGTACTTC.

This clone was seen only once. The chain carries TRBV19 and TRBJ1-5; D call uncertain. Looked up from germline, CDR1 is LNHDA and CDR2 is SQIVND (reference sequence). V lost 1 base and J lost 8, with 15 bases in between. The CDR3 is made up of 15 amino acids. DNA for the CDR3: TGTGCCAGTAGTATAGTGACGGCGATTAGGGAGCCCCAGCATTTT. As protein: CASSIVTAIREPQHF.

This chain uses TRBV19 with TRBJ2-1; D possibly matches TRBD1 or TRBD2 (7 bases each). V was cut by 5 bases and J by 8 bases, with 25 bases left in between. The CDR3 is 17 amino acids. Germline assignment: CDR1 LNHDA and CDR2 SQIVND (reference sequence). The CDR3 region is CASSPLRGGSLFDEQFF. Written as DNA, the CDR3 is TGTGCCAGTAGTCCCCTCAGGGGGGGCTCGCTTTTCGATGAGCAGTTCTTC.

To note about this clone: Other DNA sequences of this sample code for an identical CDR3. This chain links TRBV5-1 with TRBJ2-3, with 10 bases lining up with TRBD2. In germline, CDR1 is SGHRS, CDR2 YFSETQ. V dropped 3 bases and J dropped 4; count of bases not matched to a gene: 8. This CDR3 has 16 amino acids. This CDR3 reads CASSSSLAGVSDTQYF. The CDR3 DNA reads TGCGCCAGCAGCTCTTCCCTAGCGGGAGTTTCAGATACGCAGTATTTT.

The CDR3 loop is CASRGTSGIYEQYF. For the CDR3, the DNA is TGTGCCAGCAGAGGGACTAGCGGGATCTACGAGCAGTACTTC. J is TRBJ2-7 and V is TRBV6-5, with 13 positions matching TRBD2. Trimming took 6 bases from V and 3 from J; bases not matched to a gene: 2. There are 14 residues in the CDR3. Germline V gene lookup returns CDR1 MNHEY and CDR2 SVGAGI.

This clone was found once. The same CDR3 can be traced to other DNA sequences in this sample. V is TRBV9 and J is TRBJ2-3, with a possible D match to TRBD1 (5 bases). The V end lost 2 bases, the J end lost 5 bases, and 12 bases lay between the germline ends. The CDR3 is 14 amino acids. Germline V gene data show CDR1 as SGDLS and CDR2 as YYNGEE. As DNA, the CDR3 is TGTGCCAGCAGCGTGGGGCCGAAGGGAGATACGCAGTATTTT. Its protein is CASSVGPKGDTQYF.

This chain connects TRBV25-1 to TRBJ2-7; possibly TRBD2 for D (5 bases). The germline CDR1 and CDR2 sequences are MGHDK and SYGVNS. Trimming pared 4 bases from V and 4 bases from J, leaving 14 bases between. The CDR3 has 14 residues. CDR3 nucleotide sequence: TGTGCCAGCAGTGTTCGGGATGTTTGGTACGAGCAGTACTTC. Translation gives CASSVRDVWYEQYF.

The rearrangement joins TRBV29-1 to TRBJ2-3; TRBD2 matches 15 bases. The CDR3 has 17 residues. Germline-derived CDR1 and CDR2 are SQVTM and ANQGSEA. As DNA, the CDR3 is TGCACGGTCATGGGGACTAGCGGGGGGACTAGCACAGATACGCAGTATTTT. Translation: CTVMGTSGGTSTDTQYF.

V is TRBV2 and J is TRBJ2-4; D is uncertain. Trimming removed 3 bases at V and 0 bases at J, with 6 bases between. The CDR3 totals 14 residues. From germline, CDR1 is SNHLY and CDR2 FYNNEI. The CDR3 DNA follows: TGTGCCAGCAGTGAGGAAGTAGCCAAAAACATTCAGTACTTC. Residues: CASSEEVAKNIQYF.

This clone showed up just once. This sequence joins TRBV28 and TRBJ2-5, with TRBD2 matching 14 bases. This CDR3 is built from 16 residues. V lost 4 bases to trimming and J lost 6 bases; unmatched junction nucleotides: 7. The germline gives CDR1 MDHEN, CDR2 SYDVKM. CDR3 DNA: TGTGCCAGCAGTTGGCTGACTAGCGGGAGGGGTAAGACCCAGTACTTC. Its translation is CASSWLTSGRGKTQYF.

This chain links TRBV9 with TRBJ2-3; D is unclear. Germline lookup yields CDR1 SGDLS and CDR2 YYNGEE. The CDR3 sequence is 15 residues long. Trimming stripped 3 bases from V and 1 base from J, with 12 bases between. DNA of the CDR3: TGTGCCAGCAGCGGAGGTCCCCCGGGCACAGATACGCAGTATTTT. This encodes CASSGGPPGTDTQYF.

Comment on this clone: This CDR3 is also generated by other DNA sequences in the sample. The gene calls are TRBV18 and TRBJ2-2, with 7 bases identical to TRBD1. Germline CDR1 KGHSH, CDR2 LQKENI. V shed 3 bases and J 1 base; nucleotides not matched to a gene: 8. This CDR3 region has 17 residues. The CDR3 loop is CASSPWDRGLNTGELFF. The CDR3 region has the DNA TGTGCCAGCTCACCTTGGGACAGAGGGCTGAACACCGGGGAGCTGTTTTTT. The variable domain in full, with the rest retrieved from reference TRBV18 and TRBJ2-2, is NAGVMQNPRHLVRRRGQEARLRCSPMKGHSHVYWYRQLPEEGLKFMVYLQKENIIDESGMPKERFSAEFPKEGPSILRIQQVVRGDSAAYFCASSPWDRGLNTGELFFGEGSRLTVL.

V and J are TRBV15 and TRBJ2-5; maybe TRBD1 (6 bases). The CDR3 is 16 residues long. The V and J ends lost 3 bases and 9 bases respectively, with 23 bases between them. Looked up from germline, CDR1 is LNHNV and CDR2 is YYDKDF (reference sequence). CDR3 DNA: TGTGCCACCAGCAGGGCGGTTGGGCTAACGAAGGGGGCCCAGTACTTC. Amino acids: CATSRAVGLTKGAQYF.

This chain connects TRBV18 to TRBJ2-3; 12 bases map to TRBD2. There are 16 residues in the CDR3. Germline-derived CDR1 and CDR2 are KGHSH and LQKENI. V dropped 6 bases and J dropped 3; count of bases not matched to a gene: 7. CDR3 in amino acids: CASSYGLAGNTDTQYF. The CDR3 nucleotides read TGTGCCAGCTCGTACGGACTAGCGGGAAATACAGATACGCAGTATTTT.

The genes are TRBV7-2 and TRBJ2-1, with 9 nucleotides matching TRBD2. The germline CDR1 and CDR2 sequences are SGHTA and FQGNSA. This CDR3 is built from 17 residues. Trimming cost V 2 bases and J 0 bases; bases outside gene matches: 5. For the CDR3, the DNA is TGTGCCAGCAGCTTAATAGCGGGAGTTCCCTCCTACAATGAGCAGTTCTTC. It is translated as CASSLIAGVPSYNEQFF.

The chain joins TRBV19 to TRBJ2-7; 9 nucleotides line up with TRBD1. This CDR3 contains 14 residues. Germline CDR1 is LNHDA and CDR2 is SQIVND (reference sequence). Trimming took 3 bases from V and 4 from J; bases not matched to a gene: 4. The CDR3 protein is CASSIDRGVYEQYF. CDR3 nucleotides: TGTGCCAGTAGTATCGACAGGGGGGTTTACGAGCAGTACTTC.

The gene calls are TRBV9 and TRBJ2-1, with 7 bases identical to TRBD2. The J segment lost 3 bases and the V segment lost 4 bases, leaving 10 bases of the junction unmatched. The CDR3 totals 16 residues. Per the germline V gene, CDR1 is SGDLS and CDR2 is YYNGEE. The CDR3 sequence is CASSSDPGTIYNEQFF. As DNA, the CDR3 is TGTGCCAGCAGCTCGGACCCGGGGACTATCTACAATGAGCAGTTCTTC.

This chain joins TRBV5-1 and TRBJ1-2, with D possibly TRBD1 on 6 matching bases. The germline CDR1 and CDR2 sequences are SGHRS and YFSETQ. The CDR3 is 15 amino acids. V was cut by 3 bases and J by 4 bases, with 16 bases left in between. CDR3 in DNA: TGCGCCAGCAGCTATCAATGGGAACAGGGCTATGGCTACACCTTC. Protein sequence: CASSYQWEQGYGYTF.